This TCR beta chain is from a study of cytomegalovirus exposure and HLA in healthy donors. Study results and limitations: Per published accounts, TCR beta sequences correctly predicted the HLA-A and HLA-B alleles of most subjects. Differences between HLA loci emerged in a later analysis of TCR association rates, with DRB1 most and HLA-C fewest. Earlier analysis looked at TCR beta V segments, and most were productive about 90% or about 30% of the time.

Researchers ran the PCR with 60 Vbeta and 13 Jbeta primers. Repertoires were generated with immunoSEQ multiplex PCR, while TCRdb's copy carries only in-frame clones and drops some. The data hold about 140,000 clones, with roughly 76% observed a single time. The germline gives CDR1 PRHDT, CDR2 FYEKMQ (reference sequence). Trimming took 3 bases from V and 0 from J, leaving 6 bases between them. The CDR3 sequence is 14 residues long. Turning to this clone: The antigen is undetermined.

The sequenced sample was PBMCs. The chain combines TRBV13 with TRBJ1-3; D call uncertain. The sequence was obtained from a female donor in good health and CMV-seronegative. The CDR3 is CASSLSLSGNTIYF. DNA for the CDR3: TGTGCCAGCAGCTTGAGTCTCTCTGGAAACACCATATATTTT.